This T cell receptor (beta chain) was captured in a study of T cells in Graves' hyperthyroidism and ophthalmopathy. On this clonotype: A much bigger clone sits one base away, suggesting this may be a read error.

Researchers amplified the TCR beta CDR3 regions from RNA transcripts. First-round RT-PCR targeting the TCR CDR3 was performed with the HTBI primer set. TCRdb reprocessed the multiplex PCR reads with MiXCR, giving one entry per CDR3 protein. Of hundreds of thousands of distinct CDR3 sequences in the sample, around 15% were seen once. The CDR3 is made up of 14 amino acids. The J segment lost 7 bases and the V segment lost 8 bases, leaving 10 bases of the junction unmatched. Germline V gene data show CDR1 as MNHNS and CDR2 as SASEGT. What was sequenced was blood. This receptor was taken from a woman in her forties with Graves' hyperthyroidism. The chain carries TRBV6-1 and TRBJ1-5, with 8 nucleotides matching TRBD1. CDR3 amino acids: CASGQGLLRQPQHF. CDR3 bases: TGTGCCAGCGGACAGGGCCTTTTGAGGCAGCCCCAGCATTTT.